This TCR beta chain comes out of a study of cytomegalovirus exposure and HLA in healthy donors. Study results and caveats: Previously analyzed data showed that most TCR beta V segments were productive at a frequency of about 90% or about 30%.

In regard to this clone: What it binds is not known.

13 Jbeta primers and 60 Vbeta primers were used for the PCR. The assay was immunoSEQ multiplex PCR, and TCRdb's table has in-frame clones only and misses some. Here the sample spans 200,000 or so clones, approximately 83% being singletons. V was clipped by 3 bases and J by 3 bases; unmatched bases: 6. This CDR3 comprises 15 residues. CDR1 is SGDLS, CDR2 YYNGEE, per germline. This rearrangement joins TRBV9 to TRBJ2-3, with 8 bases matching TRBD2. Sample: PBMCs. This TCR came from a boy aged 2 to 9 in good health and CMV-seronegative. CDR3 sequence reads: CASSAPGTSTDTQYF. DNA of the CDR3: TGTGCCAGCAGCGCCCCCGGGACTAGTACAGATACGCAGTATTTT. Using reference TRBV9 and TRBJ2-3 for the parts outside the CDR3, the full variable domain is DSGVTQTPKHLITATGQRVTLRCSPRSGDLSVYWYQQSLDQGLQFLIQYYNGEERAKGNILERFSAQQFPDLHSELNLSSLELGDSALYFCASSAPGTSTDTQYFGPGTRLTVL.